In its sample, the clone carrying this TCR beta chain was seen a few times. The antigen is not known. The data derive from a study of beta chain features in type 1 diabetes. Expressed TCRB transcripts were sequenced after all isolated RNA was converted to cDNA. The study sequenced naive, central memory and regulatory T cell samples to an average of roughly 3.4 million reads. Assay used: immunoSEQ multiplex PCR; TCRdb lists only in-frame clones, some missing. The sample lists about 700,000 clones; about an eighth were seen once. Study-wide results and limits: For patients, the naive, central memory and Treg TCRB repertoires appeared more alike than for healthy donors. Since sequencing was performed on cDNA, cells with high TCR expression could be over-represented. Shorter TCRB CDR3s, moderately but significantly so, were found in Type 1 diabetes patients in all four CD4+ subsets.

There are 15 residues in the CDR3. CDR1 is MNHNY, CDR2 SVGAGI, per germline (reference sequence). After removal of 2 bases from V and 11 bases from J, the junction contained 7 bases not matched to a gene. Researchers reported sorting CD4+ naive, central memory, regulatory and stem cell-like memory cells via CD45RO/CCR7/CD25/CD127/CD95/CD27. The TCR comes from a young man with type 1 diabetes. The sample taken for sequencing was naive CD4+ T cells from blood. The gene calls are TRBV6-6 and TRBJ1-6; 9 positions agree with TRBD1. CDR3 coding DNA: TGTGCCAGCAGTTACCCTGGGACAGGGAATCCACCCCTCCACTTT. Protein: CASSYPGTGNPPLHF.